In terms of frequency, the clone carrying this T cell receptor (beta chain) is medium-sized. The antigen is not known. The sample is drawn from a study of CD8 T cells in cerebrospinal fluid in Alzheimer's disease. Study results and limitations: Healthy subjects less often had a clone of at least 3% than Alzheimer's patients.

The CDR3 has 14 residues. Germline CDR1 reads SGHVS; CDR2 reads FQNEAQ. TCRdb re-called the 10x single-cell sequencing reads, yielding one record per CDR3 amino acid sequence without DNA. Here the sample table reports around 1,700 distinct CDR3 sequences. The J gene is TRBJ2-3, the V gene TRBV7-8; the TRBD1 assignment by TCRdb is unverifiable without DNA. Sequences were obtained from cerebrospinal fluid. This clonotype was obtained from a human donor in good health. This CDR3 reads CASSLGGTEDTQYF.